This passage covers 2 T cell receptor beta chains from one sample sequenced in a study of cytomegalovirus exposure and HLA in healthy donors. PCR primers comprised 60 Vbeta and 13 Jbeta primers. Sequencing used immunoSEQ multiplex PCR; TCRdb keeps in-frame clones, though not all of them. The repertoire holds approximately 160,000 clones, approximately 80% seen once, with roughly 3% in the top ten. The sequenced sample consisted of PBMCs. The receptors come from a woman between 50 and 59 years old in good health and CMV-seropositive.

The genes are TRBV4-2 and TRBJ2-1, with D possibly TRBD1 on 5 matching bases. Germline values: CDR1 LGHNA, CDR2 YNFKEQ. V lost 2 bases and J lost 5, with 10 bases in between. This CDR3 spans 14 amino acids. CDR3 nucleotides: TGTGCCAGCAGCCAAAGGTCACAGGACAATGAGCAGTTCTTC. This translates into CASSQRSQDNEQFF.

The gene calls are TRBV19 and TRBJ2-2; 9 nucleotides agree with TRBD2. This CDR3 is built from 17 residues. From germline, CDR1 is LNHDA and CDR2 SQIVND (reference sequence). Unmatched junction bases numbered 9, after V lost 7 bases and J lost 0 bases. The CDR3 reads CASNTPGLASNTGELFF. The CDR3 DNA sequence: TGTGCCAGTAATACCCCGGGACTAGCCTCGAACACCGGGGAGCTGTTTTTT.